These T cell receptor beta chains were read from a single sample in a study of T cell repertoires in cytomegalovirus infection. No antigen has been assigned to these receptors. TCRdb ran MiXCR on the reads and lists one entry per CDR3 protein. The sample has 900,000 to 950,000 distinct CDR3 sequences, 31% seen once. The sequences come from cultured CD8+ T cells from PBMCs, collected from culture after CMV antigen stimulation. These receptors were obtained from a human donor in good health (CMV status not recorded). Some clones in this sample may be carry-over from other donors' samples. Both conserved end residues are part of each CDR3. D genes are given only for firm matches. Clone sizes are given selectively: once, few, many, or a class where the clone is expanded.

j_gene: TRBJ1-1; len: 13; abundance: few; d_gene: NA; v_gene: TRBV5-5; CDR3nt: TGTGCCAGCAGCTTTGAGGGGTCCCCTGAAGCTTTCTTT; CDR3aa: CASSFEGSPEAFF
j_gene: TRBJ1-2; len: 13; abundance: many; d_gene: NA; v_gene: TRBV7-2; CDR3nt: TGTGCCAGCAGCTCGAAAGGGAACTATGGCTACACCTTC; CDR3aa: CASSSKGNYGYTF
j_gene: TRBJ2-7; len: 13; abundance: once; d_gene: NA; v_gene: TRBV15; CDR3nt: TGTGCCACAGGTAACTCGGGGCACTACGAGCAGTACTTC; CDR3aa: CATGNSGHYEQYF
j_gene: TRBJ1-1; len: 14; abundance: NA; d_gene: NA; v_gene: TRBV4-3; CDR3nt: TGCGCCAGCAGCCAAGATCGCCTATCCACTGAAGCTTTCTTT; CDR3aa: CASSQDRLSTEAFF
j_gene: TRBJ1-1; len: 13; abundance: NA; d_gene: NA; v_gene: TRBV6-5; CDR3nt: TGTGCCAGCAGCCCCCAGTGGGACACTGAAGCTTTCTTT; CDR3aa: CASSPQWDTEAFF
j_gene: TRBJ2-1; len: 18; abundance: few; d_gene: TRBD2; v_gene: TRBV6-2/TRBV6-3; CDR3nt: TGTGCCAGCAGTGCCCTAACGACGCTAGCGGCTTTCTACAATGAGCAGTTCTTC; CDR3aa: CASSALTTLAAFYNEQFF
j_gene: TRBJ2-7; len: 14; abundance: NA; d_gene: NA; v_gene: TRBV5-1; CDR3nt: TGCGCCAGCAGCTTCGGTCAGGGTGAGGACGAGCAGTACTTC; CDR3aa: CASSFGQGEDEQYF
j_gene: TRBJ1-1; len: 14; abundance: few; d_gene: NA; v_gene: TRBV6-5; CDR3nt: TGTGCCAGCAGTTACTCGTCCTGGAACACTGAAGCTTTCTTT; CDR3aa: CASSYSSWNTEAFF
j_gene: TRBJ2-1; len: 15; abundance: few; d_gene: NA; v_gene: TRBV2; CDR3nt: TGTGCCAGCATAAGGGCGCAGGGCTCCTACAATGAGCAGTTCTTC; CDR3aa: CASIRAQGSYNEQFF
j_gene: TRBJ2-1; len: 13; abundance: few; d_gene: NA; v_gene: TRBV12-3/TRBV12-4; CDR3nt: TGTGCGGGAGGCAGTCGGGGAGACAATGAGCAGTTCTTC; CDR3aa: CAGGSRGDNEQFF
j_gene: TRBJ1-4; len: 13; abundance: many; d_gene: NA; v_gene: TRBV7-6; CDR3nt: TGTGCCAGCAGCTTAGGGGAAAATGAAAAACTGTTTTTT; CDR3aa: CASSLGENEKLFF
j_gene: TRBJ1-1; len: 14; abundance: few; d_gene: NA; v_gene: TRBV4-1; CDR3nt: TGCGCCAGCAGCCGTAGGGAGATGAACACTGAAGCTTTCTTT; CDR3aa: CASSRREMNTEAFF
j_gene: TRBJ1-4; len: 16; abundance: NA; d_gene: NA; v_gene: TRBV4-1; CDR3nt: TGCGCCAGCAGCCTCTATGTGGGGGGAACTAATGAAAAACTGTTTTTT; CDR3aa: CASSLYVGGTNEKLFF
j_gene: TRBJ2-7; len: 16; abundance: NA; d_gene: TRBD2; v_gene: TRBV6-1; CDR3nt: TGTGCCAGCAGAGTTAGCGGGGGCGTTTCCTCCTACGAGCAGTACTTC; CDR3aa: CASRVSGGVSSYEQYF
j_gene: TRBJ2-2; len: 14; abundance: many; d_gene: NA; v_gene: TRBV7-9; CDR3nt: TGTGCCAGCAGCTTCGTCGGGGGGCCCGGGGAGCTGTTTTTT; CDR3aa: CASSFVGGPGELFF
j_gene: TRBJ2-3; len: 15; abundance: few; d_gene: NA; v_gene: TRBV7-9; CDR3nt: TGTGCCAGCAGCTTTCTCACACGACACACAGATACGCAGTATTTT; CDR3aa: CASSFLTRHTDTQYF
j_gene: TRBJ2-1; len: 16; abundance: few; d_gene: TRBD2; v_gene: TRBV7-6; CDR3nt: TGTGCCAGCAGTTTTATAGCGGGGGGGATCTACAATGAGCAGTTCTTC; CDR3aa: CASSFIAGGIYNEQFF
j_gene: TRBJ2-5; len: 14; abundance: NA; d_gene: NA; v_gene: TRBV7-8; CDR3nt: TGTGCCAGCAGCCCGGGTCACATTCAAGAGACCCAGTACTTC; CDR3aa: CASSPGHIQETQYF
j_gene: TRBJ2-7; len: 15; abundance: NA; d_gene: NA; v_gene: TRBV13; CDR3nt: TGTGCCAGCAGCCCAAAGGCGTCAGGGGACTACGAGCAGTACTTC; CDR3aa: CASSPKASGDYEQYF
j_gene: TRBJ1-5; len: 18; abundance: many; d_gene: TRBD1; v_gene: TRBV28; CDR3nt: TGTGCCAGCAGTTTAGACCGGACAGGCGACCTAAGCAATCAGCCCCAGCATTTT; CDR3aa: CASSLDRTGDLSNQPQHF
j_gene: TRBJ1-2; len: 15; abundance: few; d_gene: NA; v_gene: TRBV4-2; CDR3nt: TGTGCCAGCAGCCAAGATGTCGGGGCAGACTATGGCTACACCTTC; CDR3aa: CASSQDVGADYGYTF
j_gene: TRBJ2-6; len: 15; abundance: few; d_gene: NA; v_gene: TRBV6-5; CDR3nt: TGTGCCAGCAGCCTACAGGCCTCTGGGGCCAACGTCCTGACTTTC; CDR3aa: CASSLQASGANVLTF
j_gene: TRBJ2-1; len: 16; abundance: NA; d_gene: TRBD2; v_gene: TRBV20-1; CDR3nt: TGCAGTGCTAGAGATAGGCGGGGGGGTCGCTACAATGAGCAGTTCTTC; CDR3aa: CSARDRRGGRYNEQFF
j_gene: TRBJ1-1; len: 13; abundance: many; d_gene: TRBD1; v_gene: TRBV7-9; CDR3nt: TGTGCCAGCAGTTTTGACAGGGGCACTGAAGCTTTCTTT; CDR3aa: CASSFDRGTEAFF
j_gene: TRBJ2-5; len: 14; abundance: NA; d_gene: TRBD1; v_gene: TRBV7-9; CDR3nt: TGTGCCAGCAGCTTCCCGGACAGGGGACAGACCCAGTACTTC; CDR3aa: CASSFPDRGQTQYF
j_gene: TRBJ1-1; len: 14; abundance: NA; d_gene: NA; v_gene: TRBV19; CDR3nt: TGTGCCAGTAGTATGGTGGGGGGGGAGACTGAAGCTTTCTTT; CDR3aa: CASSMVGGETEAFF
j_gene: TRBJ1-2; len: 15; abundance: few; d_gene: NA; v_gene: TRBV6-5; CDR3nt: TGTGCCACCGCTTACTCGCCAGGCGACCGCGGGGGCTACACCTTC; CDR3aa: CATAYSPGDRGGYTF
j_gene: TRBJ2-1; len: 12; abundance: few; d_gene: NA; v_gene: TRBV10-3; CDR3nt: TGTGCCATCAGTGAGGGAGGGGTTGAGCAGTTCTTC; CDR3aa: CAISEGGVEQFF
j_gene: TRBJ2-3; len: 13; abundance: NA; d_gene: NA; v_gene: TRBV27; CDR3nt: TGTGCCAGCCGGAGGGGGGTGGGTGGGACGCAGTATTTT; CDR3aa: CASRRGVGGTQYF
j_gene: TRBJ2-6; len: 13; abundance: few; d_gene: NA; v_gene: TRBV2; CDR3nt: TGTGCCACCTGGTTATCTGGGGCCAACGTCCTGACTTTC; CDR3aa: CATWLSGANVLTF
j_gene: TRBJ1-1; len: 14; abundance: NA; d_gene: NA; v_gene: TRBV5-6; CDR3nt: TGTGCCAGCAGCTTGCGGGGGCCCAAGGCTGAAGCTTTCTTT; CDR3aa: CASSLRGPKAEAFF
j_gene: TRBJ2-3; len: 16; abundance: NA; d_gene: TRBD2; v_gene: TRBV28; CDR3nt: TGTGCCAGCAGTTTTGGTCTAGCGGGCGCGGGGGATACGCAGTATTTT; CDR3aa: CASSFGLAGAGDTQYF
j_gene: TRBJ1-1; len: 12; abundance: NA; d_gene: NA; v_gene: TRBV27; CDR3nt: TGTGCCAGCGGCCTCGCGACCACTGAAGCTTTCTTT; CDR3aa: CASGLATTEAFF
j_gene: TRBJ1-5; len: 15; abundance: NA; d_gene: TRBD1; v_gene: TRBV28; CDR3nt: TGTGCCAGCAGTGCCCGGGACAGGGTGGATCAGCCCCAGCATTTT; CDR3aa: CASSARDRVDQPQHF
j_gene: TRBJ1-2; len: 14; abundance: NA; d_gene: NA; v_gene: TRBV7-2; CDR3nt: TGTGCCAGCAGCTTAGATTCTATGGCAGATGGCTACACCTTC; CDR3aa: CASSLDSMADGYTF
j_gene: TRBJ2-3; len: 17; abundance: many; d_gene: TRBD1; v_gene: TRBV7-2; CDR3nt: TGTGCCAGCAGCTCGCCCCAGGACAGGGTTTGGGAAAATACGCAGTATTTT; CDR3aa: CASSSPQDRVWENTQYF
j_gene: TRBJ2-1; len: 14; abundance: NA; d_gene: TRBD2; v_gene: TRBV6-2/TRBV6-3; CDR3nt: TGTGCCAGCATACCAGCGGGGATGAACAATGAGCAGTTCTTC; CDR3aa: CASIPAGMNNEQFF
j_gene: TRBJ2-5; len: 15; abundance: few; d_gene: NA; v_gene: TRBV27; CDR3nt: TGTGCCAGCAGTCTCGCCTGGGGGCAGCAAGAGACCCAGTACTTC; CDR3aa: CASSLAWGQQETQYF
j_gene: TRBJ1-2; len: 13; abundance: few; d_gene: NA; v_gene: TRBV7-6; CDR3nt: TGTGCCAGCAGCCCAACGATGGGGGGTGGCTACACCTTC; CDR3aa: CASSPTMGGGYTF
j_gene: TRBJ1-1; len: 11; abundance: few; d_gene: NA; v_gene: TRBV7-9; CDR3nt: TGTGCCAGCAGCCGGAACGCTGAAGCTTTCTTT; CDR3aa: CASSRNAEAFF
j_gene: TRBJ2-2; len: 12; abundance: NA; d_gene: NA; v_gene: TRBV19; CDR3nt: TGTGCCAGTAATGGGGGTACCGGGGAGCTGTTTTTT; CDR3aa: CASNGGTGELFF
j_gene: TRBJ1-6; len: 15; abundance: few; d_gene: NA; v_gene: TRBV7-2; CDR3nt: TGTGCCAGCAGCTTAAGGCCAGGGCGAGGTTCACCCCTCCACTTT; CDR3aa: CASSLRPGRGSPLHF